This TCR beta chain was sequenced in a study of long-term antiretroviral therapy in people with HIV. Study findings and constraints: Blood in the study was drawn between about 2003 and 2017, possibly under older ART regimens, which may be less effective than current ones. Pre-ART expanded TRB clones stayed dominant throughout, though often decreasing after ART.

This clone was detected only a few times. Its specificity is not known. They ran version v3.0 of the immunoSEQ assay at survey level. Assay: immunoSEQ multiplex PCR; the TCRdb copy retains only in-frame clones and omits some. In the table there are about 25,000 clones, roughly three quarters of which are singletons. Germline assignment: CDR1 SNHLY and CDR2 FYNNEI. This CDR3 spans 12 amino acids. Trimming cost V 4 bases and J 8 bases, with 8 bases left between them. Sample: unsorted PBMCs, taken 1.1 years before starting antiretroviral therapy. This receptor was identified in a middle-aged woman with HIV. The chain carries TRBV2 and TRBJ1-4, with unresolved D. This CDR3 is CASSARYEKLFF. The CDR3 region has the DNA TGTGCCAGCAGTGCTAGGTACGAAAAACTGTTTTTT.